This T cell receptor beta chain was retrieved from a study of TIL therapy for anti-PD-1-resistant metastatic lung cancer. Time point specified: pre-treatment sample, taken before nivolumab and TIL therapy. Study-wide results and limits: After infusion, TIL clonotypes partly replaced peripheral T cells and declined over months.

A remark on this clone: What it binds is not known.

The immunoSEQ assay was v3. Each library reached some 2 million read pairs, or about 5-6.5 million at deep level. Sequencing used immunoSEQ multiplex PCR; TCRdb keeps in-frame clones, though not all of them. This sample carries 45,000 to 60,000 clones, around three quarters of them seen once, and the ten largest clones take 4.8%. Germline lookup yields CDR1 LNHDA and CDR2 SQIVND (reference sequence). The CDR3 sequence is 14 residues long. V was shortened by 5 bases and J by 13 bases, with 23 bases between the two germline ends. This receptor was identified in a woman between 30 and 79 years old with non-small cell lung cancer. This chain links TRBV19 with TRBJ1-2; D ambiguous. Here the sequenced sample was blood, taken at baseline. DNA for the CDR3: TGTGCCAGTAGTTCATATGGGGTCAGCAGCCGTTCCACCTTC. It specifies CASSSYGVSSRSTF.